Listed here are 17 T cell receptor beta chains from one sample, sequenced in a study of OX40 agonist ivuxolimab in advanced cancers. Profiling relied on immunoSEQ multiplex PCR, and the TCRdb table lists in-frame clones only, not all of them. This sample has about 57,000 clones, with under 85% found just once. The source was CD4+ or CD8+ T cells sorted from blood, collected in a trial of the OX40 agonist ivuxolimab. These receptors came from an adult with an advanced solid tumor such as melanoma, head and neck, liver or kidney cancer.

The chain recombines TRBV28 with TRBJ1-5; a weak D match, TRBD1 (5 bases). Germline CDR1 MDHEN, CDR2 SYDVKM. The CDR3 extends over 13 amino acids. The V end lost 6 bases, the J end lost 5 bases, and 11 bases lay between the germline ends. The CDR3 DNA follows: TGTGCCAGCAGGGGGGGGTCTGATCAGCCCCAGCATTTT. Protein: CASRGGSDQPQHF.

The table lists this clone with a few counts. The chain couples TRBV7-9 to TRBJ2-7; D may correspond to TRBD1 or TRBD2 (6 bases each). The CDR3 sequence is 13 residues long. CDR1 and CDR2 (germline): SEHNR, FQNEAQ (reference sequence). Trimming cost V 1 base and J 12 bases, with 16 bases left between them. For the CDR3, the DNA is TGTGCCAGCAGCTTAGATCGCAGTGGGGGGCGGTACTTC. Translation gives CASSLDRSGGRYF.

This clone occurred many times. The gene calls are TRBV5-1 and TRBJ1-1; 8 bases are a match to TRBD1. CDR3 length: 13 residues. CDR1 SGHRS and CDR2 YFSETQ come from the germline V gene. V lost 7 bases to trimming and J lost 8 bases; unmatched junction nucleotides: 10. CDR3 in amino acids: CASQTPGGGEAFF. In DNA, the CDR3 is TGCGCCAGCCAGACTCCAGGGGGCGGGGAAGCTTTCTTT.

The CDR3 bases are TGTGCCAGCAGTGAAGGGCGGGGGCTCGCTAACTATGGCTACACCTTC. Protein product: CASSEGRGLANYGYTF. The V gene is TRBV6-1, the J gene TRBJ1-2; D perhaps matches TRBD1 (6 bases). The CDR3 contains 16 residues. Germline V gene sequence: CDR1 MNHNS, CDR2 SASEGT. V was trimmed by 1 base and J by 0 bases, leaving 12 bases between them.

As concerns this clone: Being one base from a much bigger clone, this may be a read error. This sequence joins TRBV10-2 and TRBJ2-7; 8 bases line up with TRBD2. Germline V gene data show CDR1 as WSHSY and CDR2 as SAAADI. The CDR3 runs 17 residues. Trimming removed 3 bases from V and 1 base from J; junction bases left unmatched: 11. CDR3 loop: CASSDPGGWSTSYEQYF. The DNA of the CDR3 is TGCGCCAGCAGTGACCCGGGGGGGTGGAGTACGTCCTACGAGCAGTACTTC.

The chain recombines TRBV18 with TRBJ2-1, with 7 bases identical to TRBD1. Germline-derived CDR1 and CDR2 are KGHSH and LQKENI. The CDR3 extends over 14 amino acids. Germline trimming cut 3 bases from V and 10 bases from J; bases unmatched to any gene: 9. The CDR3 nucleotides are TGTGCCAGCTCACCGGACAGGCTAACGAGGGAGCAGTTCTTC. Protein product: CASSPDRLTREQFF.

Turning to this clone: The CDR3 ends on some other residue instead of the conserved phenylalanine or tryptophan, so this is likely a read error. The DNA is left out, because the CDR3 cannot be placed on it with certainty; the CDR3 is given as TCRdb lists it. V is TRBV28 and J is TRBJ2-3; TRBD2 reflects the table's D call only, with no check against the DNA. Germline V CDR1 and CDR2: MDHEN, SYDVKM. The CDR3 is 15 amino acids in total, end residues counted. Here the CDR3 reads CASSSPPGLAGGLLM.

The CDR3 DNA is TGTGCCAGCAAATGGAGGGGGTCGGCAACTAATGAAAAACTGTTTTTT. Translation gives CASKWRGSATNEKLFF. V is TRBV19 and J is TRBJ1-4; a possible D gene is TRBD1 (6 bases). CDR1 LNHDA and CDR2 SQIVND come from the germline V gene (reference sequence). V was clipped by 9 bases and J by 0 bases, with 17 bases between them. The CDR3 totals 16 residues. Complete variable domain (other parts from reference TRBV19 and TRBJ1-4): DGGITQSPKYLFRKEGQNVTLSCEQNLNHDAMYWYRQDPGQGLRLIYYSQIVNDFQKGDIAEGYSVSREKKESFPLTVTSAQKNPTAFYLCASKWRGSATNEKLFFGSGTQLSVL.

The chain combines TRBV5-4 with TRBJ2-3; no firm D call. V lost 4 bases and J lost 2, with 20 bases in between. CDR1 is SGHNT and CDR2 is YYREEE in the germline V gene (reference sequence). CDR3 length: 17 amino acids. CDR3 nucleotide sequence: TGTGCCAGCAGCAAGGAAGGTAGAGCCCCAGCCACAGATACGCAGTATTTT. Its protein product is CASSKEGRAPATDTQYF.

The chain couples TRBV11-3 to TRBJ2-1, with a possible D match to TRBD2 (6 bases). Trimming left V 1 base short and J 6 bases short, with 13 bases between. Germline lookup yields CDR1 SGHNT and CDR2 YENEEA. The CDR3 runs 15 residues. The CDR3 region is CASSLGDLAPNEQFF. In nucleotides, the CDR3 is TGTGCCAGCAGCTTAGGGGACTTAGCCCCCAATGAGCAGTTCTTC.

The chain joins TRBV7-7 to TRBJ2-3, with 7 bases aligning to TRBD2. The CDR3 contains 17 residues. After removal of 5 bases from V and 0 bases from J, the junction contained 11 bases not matched to a gene. Germline V gives CDR1 SSHAT, CDR2 FNYEAQ (reference sequence). This CDR3 reads CASSPSLRAGSTDTQYF. CDR3 sequence (DNA): TGTGCCAGCAGCCCCAGCCTCCGAGCGGGGAGCACAGATACGCAGTATTTT.

This clone was recorded once. The rearrangement joins TRBV11-2 to TRBJ1-1, with 10 bases that match TRBD1. With V trimmed by 5 bases and J by 9 bases, 12 bases remained unmatched. The CDR3 runs 15 residues. Germline lookup yields CDR1 SGHAT and CDR2 FQNNGV. CDR3 residues: CASSGSGTGEMKAFF. For the CDR3, the DNA is TGTGCCAGCAGCGGCAGCGGGACAGGGGAAATGAAAGCTTTCTTT.

The genes are TRBV2 and TRBJ1-1, with D perhaps matching TRBD1 (5 bases). Germline values: CDR1 SNHLY, CDR2 FYNNEI. The CDR3 is made up of 13 amino acids. Trimming pared 5 bases from V and 2 bases from J, leaving 9 bases between. CDR3 sequence reads: CASSYDRNTEAFF. As DNA, the CDR3 is TGTGCCAGCAGTTACGACAGAAACACTGAAGCTTTCTTT.

The chain combines TRBV5-6 with TRBJ1-5; a weak D match, TRBD1 (5 bases). The CDR3 has 17 residues. CDR1 is SGHDT, CDR2 YYEEEE, per germline. Trimming cost V 2 bases and J 0 bases, with 15 bases left between them. In DNA, the CDR3 is TGTGCCAGCAGCTTATTCGGGGCAGGCTATAGCAATCAGCCCCAGCATTTT. It yields the protein CASSLFGAGYSNQPQHF.

V is TRBV6-1 and J is TRBJ2-7, with 9 bases aligning to TRBD2. J lost 4 bases, V lost 4 bases, and 2 bases had no gene match. The CDR3 is made up of 13 amino acids. Germline V gene sequence: CDR1 MNHNS, CDR2 SASEGT. Here the CDR3 DNA reads TGTGCCAGCAGTGCGACTAGCGGTTACGAGCAGTACTTC. The encoded protein is CASSATSGYEQYF.

This sequence joins TRBV7-7 and TRBJ1-1, with D uncertain. Trimming removed 0 bases at V and 5 bases at J, with 7 bases between. CDR1 and CDR2 from the germline V gene are SSHAT and FNYEAQ (reference sequence). This CDR3 comprises 13 residues. The chain's CDR3 is CASSLAPGTEAFF. The CDR3 nucleotides read TGTGCCAGCAGCTTAGCCCCTGGGACTGAAGCTTTCTTT.

V gene TRBV4-1 combines with J gene TRBJ2-1; TRBD2 aligns across 10 bases. Germline loops: CDR1 MGHRA, CDR2 YSYEKL. The CDR3 runs to 16 residues. Trimming took 0 bases from V and 8 from J; bases not matched to a gene: 7. The CDR3 is CASSQESLAGVDEQFF. The CDR3, as DNA: TGCGCCAGCAGCCAAGAAAGCCTAGCGGGAGTCGATGAGCAGTTCTTC.